The T cell receptor (beta chain) described here comes from a study of lymphopenia after photon versus proton radiotherapy. General study results and limits: After lymphocyte nadir, photon-treated repertoires showed oligoclonal expansion, especially CD8+ Temra. Proton therapy kept repertoires fairly stable, unlike photons, which gained effector/memory cells.

CDR1 and CDR2 from the germline V gene are SGHAT and FQNNGV. CDR3 size: 15 residues. Worth noting for this clone: Its antigen is as yet unknown.

Clones were read by immunoSEQ multiplex PCR, and TCRdb kept only the in-frame ones, dropping some. This sample yields about 70,000 clones, of which 87% are seen a single time; 11% belongs to the top ten. The source material was peripheral blood, sampled from a patient treated with proton-based radiotherapy. The gene calls are TRBV11-2 and TRBJ2-5; D gene ambiguous. The J call may be incorrect, as the DNA end agrees better with TRBJ2-7. The sequence derives from a man older than 75 with esophageal cancer. For the CDR3, the DNA is TGTGCCAGCAGCTTAGATCTTAGACCGAGCTACGAGCAGTACTTC. Translated, it gives CASSLDLRPSYEQYF.